The rows below give T cell receptor beta chains drawn from one sample of a study of cytomegalovirus exposure and HLA in healthy donors. Sequencing was performed with immunoSEQ multiplex PCR; in TCRdb, only in-frame clones are kept and a portion is missing. The sample includes approximately 46,000 clones, around 91% of them seen just once. The sequencing input was PBMCs. The origin of the receptors is a young man in good health and CMV-seronegative. CDR3s include the opening cysteine and the closing phenylalanine or tryptophan. A D gene is named only where the DNA matches it firmly. Not every row has a clone size; where given, it reads once, few, many or a size class.

d_call | j_call | clone_size | v_call | cdr3_length | cdr3_nt | cdr3_aa
- | TRBJ2-7 | once | TRBV6-1 | 13 | TGTGCCAGCAGTATGAACCGACTTTCCCAGCAGTACTTC | CASSMNRLSQQYF
TRBD2 | TRBJ2-1 | - | TRBV4-3 | 17 | TGCGCCAGCACGGCGGTGATCGGCGGGAGGGCCACTGATGAGCAGTTCTTC | CASTAVIGGRATDEQFF
- | TRBJ1-1 | - | TRBV6-1 | 13 | TGTGCCAGCAAGGACACATGGAACACTGAAGCTTTCTTT | CASKDTWNTEAFF
- | TRBJ1-2 | - | TRBV6-5 | 14 | TGTGCCAGCAGTTACCTTCGGGGGAACTATGGCTACACCTTC | CASSYLRGNYGYTF
- | TRBJ1-1 | - | TRBV7-9 | 13 | TGTGCCAGCAGCTTAGTAGAAACCGGGTTGGCTTTCTTT | CASSLVETGLAFF
TRBD2 | TRBJ2-7 | - | TRBV10-3 | 16 | TGTGCCATCAGTGAGGGGACTAGCGGGATCTCCTACGAGCAGTACTTC | CAISEGTSGISYEQYF
TRBD1 | TRBJ2-7 | - | TRBV27 | 13 | TGTGCCAGCTCGGGGGACAGGGGACACGAGCAGTACTTC | CASSGDRGHEQYF
- | TRBJ2-3 | - | TRBV7-9 | 15 | TGTGCCAGCAGCTTAGGGTGGGGAGGCACAGATACGCAGTATTTT | CASSLGWGGTDTQYF
TRBD2 | TRBJ2-7 | - | TRBV19 | 15 | TGTGCCAGTAGTATCCGAGCGGGAGAGGCCTACGAGCAGTACTTC | CASSIRAGEAYEQYF
- | TRBJ2-4 | - | TRBV2 | 14 | TGTGCCAGCACCAGGTCTGTAGCCAAAAACATTCAGTACTTC | CASTRSVAKNIQYF
TRBD1 | TRBJ2-7 | - | TRBV4-2 | 16 | TGTGCCAGCAGCCAAGTTGGGCAGGGGGAGTTGGACGAGCAGTACTTC | CASSQVGQGELDEQYF
- | TRBJ2-1 | - | TRBV6-4 | 14 | TGTGCCAGCAGTGACGGAGGGAGTAAGGATGAGCAGTTCTTC | CASSDGGSKDEQFF
TRBD2 | TRBJ2-2 | - | TRBV29-1 | 15 | TGCAGCGACCGGAAACTAGCGGGGAACACCGGGGAGCTGTTTTTT | CSDRKLAGNTGELFF
- | TRBJ1-3 | - | TRBV10-2 | 15 | TGCGCCAGCAGTGATTATGGCATCTCTGGAAACACCATATATTTT | CASSDYGISGNTIYF
TRBD2 | TRBJ2-3 | - | TRBV9 | 14 | TGTGCCAGCAGCCTTAGCGGGAGGCCAGATACGCAGTATTTT | CASSLSGRPDTQYF
- | TRBJ1-5 | - | TRBV27 | 17 | TGTGCCAGCAGTACCTTCGGGGTAGGGAAGCTCGGCCAGCCCCAGCATTTT | CASSTFGVGKLGQPQHF
TRBD2 | TRBJ2-1 | - | TRBV28 | 17 | TGTGCCAGCAGTAAGGGACTAGCGGGAGGGCCAAACAATGAGCAGTTCTTC | CASSKGLAGGPNNEQFF
- | TRBJ2-5 | - | TRBV4-1 | 13 | TGCGCCAGCAGCCAGGTCCTAGCGGAGACCCAGTACTTC | CASSQVLAETQYF
TRBD2 | TRBJ2-7 | - | TRBV28 | 14 | TGTGCCAGCGCTCGTACTAGCGGAACCTACGAGCAGTACTTC | CASARTSGTYEQYF
TRBD2 | TRBJ2-7 | - | TRBV9 | 14 | TGTGCCAGCAGCAGGGAGGCTAGCGGGAGCGAGCAGTACTTC | CASSREASGSEQYF
- | TRBJ1-4 | - | TRBV6-6 | 14 | TGTGCCAGCAGTTACGCGGGGACCCAAGAAAAACTGTTTTTT | CASSYAGTQEKLFF
TRBD1 | TRBJ2-7 | - | TRBV27 | 15 | TGTGCCAGCAGTTTATCGAACAGGGGTTACTACGAGCAGTACTTC | CASSLSNRGYYEQYF
TRBD2 | TRBJ2-3 | - | TRBV7-9 | 16 | TGTGCCAGCAGAACCACTAGCGGGAGGTTTGCAGATACGCAGTATTTT | CASRTTSGRFADTQYF
TRBD2 | TRBJ2-2 | - | TRBV5-1 | 17 | TGCGCCAGCAGCTTGGCGGCTAGCGGGGCGAACACCGGGGAGCTGTTTTTT | CASSLAASGANTGELFF
- | TRBJ2-2 | - | TRBV5-1 | 13 | TGCGCCAGCAGCCCCGACGGGACCGGGGAGCTGTTTTTT | CASSPDGTGELFF
TRBD2 | TRBJ2-7 | - | TRBV28 | 18 | TGTGCCAGCAGTCCTCTCGGGGCTAGCGGGAGAGCTCTCCACGAGCAGTACTTC | CASSPLGASGRALHEQYF
- | TRBJ2-2 | - | TRBV28 | 12 | TGTGCCAGCAGTCCTACTCTCGGGGAGCTGTTTTTT | CASSPTLGELFF
- | TRBJ2-7 | - | TRBV11-2 | 12 | TGTGCCAGCAGCCCAGGGATCTACGAGCAGTACTTC | CASSPGIYEQYF
TRBD1 | TRBJ1-5 | - | TRBV7-9 | 14 | TGTGCCAGCAGTACGGGACAGGGTCGTCAGCCCCAGCATTTT | CASSTGQGRQPQHF
TRBD2 | TRBJ2-4 | - | TRBV19 | 16 | TGTGCCAGTAGAGATCAACCGGGACTAGCGGGCAACATTCAGTACTTC | CASRDQPGLAGNIQYF
- | TRBJ2-2 | - | TRBV9 | 14 | TGTGCCAGCAGCTCCATCGACAGCACCGGGGAGCTGTTTTTT | CASSSIDSTGELFF
TRBD1 | TRBJ1-1 | - | TRBV6-5 | 15 | TGTGCCAGCAGTTACTCGGGGACAGGGGGCACTGAAGCTTTCTTT | CASSYSGTGGTEAFF
- | TRBJ2-5 | - | TRBV2 | 13 | TGTGCCAGCAGTGGACGGGACCAAGAGACCCAGTACTTC | CASSGRDQETQYF
- | TRBJ2-3 | - | TRBV2 | 15 | TGTGCCAGCAGGGCGACAGGATCTAGCACAGATACGCAGTATTTT | CASRATGSSTDTQYF
- | TRBJ1-5 | once | TRBV30 | 14 | TGTGCCTGGAGAAAGCCGACAGCCCATCAGCCCCAGCATTTT | CAWRKPTAHQPQHF
TRBD2 | TRBJ2-1 | - | TRBV7-9 | 17 | TGTGCCAGCAGCCCGGTTGCAGCGGGAGTATCCTACAATGAGCAGTTCTTC | CASSPVAAGVSYNEQFF
- | TRBJ2-2 | - | TRBV5-1 | 15 | TGCGCCAGCAGCTTGGACCCCTACTACACCGGGGAGCTGTTTTTT | CASSLDPYYTGELFF
TRBD1 | TRBJ2-7 | - | TRBV10-3 | 14 | TGTGCCATCAGTGGGACAGGGGGCATGAGGGAGCAGTACTTC | CAISGTGGMREQYF
TRBD1 | TRBJ2-6 | few | TRBV29-1 | 15 | TGCAGCGTTCTCATGACAGGGGCTGGGGCCAACGTCCTGACTTTC | CSVLMTGAGANVLTF
TRBD2 | TRBJ2-2 | - | TRBV28 | 20 | TGTGCCAGCAGTACCCCACCCCGGACTAGCGGGGTAACGAACACCGGGGAGCTGTTTTTT | CASSTPPRTSGVTNTGELFF
TRBD2 | TRBJ2-1 | - | TRBV6-4 | 15 | TGTGCCAGCAGTGACTCGACTAGCGGGAGCAATGAGCAGTTCTTC | CASSDSTSGSNEQFF
TRBD2 | TRBJ2-1 | - | TRBV9 | 16 | TGTGCCAGCAGTGTTAGCGGGACTCAAAGTTACAATGAGCAGTTCTTC | CASSVSGTQSYNEQFF
- | TRBJ1-4 | once | TRBV2 | 14 | TGTGCCAGCAAGCCAGACAGGTTCGATGAAAAACTGTTTTTT | CASKPDRFDEKLFF
TRBD2 | TRBJ2-5 | - | TRBV15 | 16 | TGTGCCACCAGCACCAGACTAGCGGGAGGGCCGGGGACCCAGTACTTC | CATSTRLAGGPGTQYF
- | TRBJ2-7 | - | TRBV10-1 | 14 | TGCGCCAGCAGTGCTAAGCGGAGCTCCTACGAGCAGTACTTC | CASSAKRSSYEQYF
- | TRBJ1-1 | once | TRBV27 | 13 | TGTGCCAGCAGTTTAACGCTGGCGGCTGAAGCTTTCTTT | CASSLTLAAEAFF
- | TRBJ2-1 | - | TRBV6-1 | 14 | TGTGCCAGTCCGGGGTATAGCTCCTACAATGAGCAGTTCTTC | CASPGYSSYNEQFF
- | TRBJ2-1 | - | TRBV5-1 | 13 | TGCGCCAGCAGCTCCGGGAGTAGCTATGAGCAGTTCTTC | CASSSGSSYEQFF
TRBD2 | TRBJ2-1 | once | TRBV6-6 | 16 | TGTGCCAGCAGTTACTCAGGCGGGAGCGCCTACAATGAGCAGTTCTTC | CASSYSGGSAYNEQFF
- | TRBJ1-5 | once | TRBV19 | 13 | TGTGCCAGTAGTTCACAGGGACGGCAGCCCCAGCATTTT | CASSSQGRQPQHF
TRBD1 | TRBJ2-1 | - | TRBV9 | 16 | TGTGCCAGCAGCCCCAGGACAGGGAAAGACTACAATGAGCAGTTCTTC | CASSPRTGKDYNEQFF